This TCR beta chain was observed in a study of T cell responses to AZD1222 COVID-19 vaccine. General study results and limits: Donors in the cohort were predominantly white British and more often female, and clonal diversity was possibly underestimated. Spike-specific TCR repertoires showed rising breadth and depth after two AZD1222 doses. Repertoires were sampled only after the peak T cell response. Nearly half of the spike-specific TCRs reportedly recognize variant regions that carry no mutations.

The data were produced by immunoSEQ multiplex PCR, yet TCRdb's version contains in-frame clones alone and is incomplete. The sample carries roughly 150,000 clones, roughly nine tenths recorded once. Germline V gene sequence: CDR1 MGHDK, CDR2 SYGVNS. The CDR3 runs 17 residues. V was pared by 2 bases and J by 2 bases, with 6 bases of the junction left unmatched. Worth noting for this clone: As yet, its antigen is unknown.

The clonotype originates from an adult who had recovered from COVID-19. The specimen comprised peripheral blood, sampled after recovery from COVID-19. V gene TRBV25-1 combines with J gene TRBJ2-3, with 11 bases fitting TRBD2. The CDR3 here is CASSEETSGIVTDTQYF. CDR3 DNA: TGTGCCAGCAGTGAAGAGACTAGCGGGATAGTCACAGATACGCAGTATTTT. Full variable domain (missing parts from reference TRBV25-1 and TRBJ2-3): EADIYQTPRYLVIGTGKKITLECSQTMGHDKMYWYQQDPGMELHLIHYSYGVNSTEKGDLSSESTVSRIRTEHFPLTLESARPSHTSQYLCASSEETSGIVTDTQYFGPGTRLTVL.